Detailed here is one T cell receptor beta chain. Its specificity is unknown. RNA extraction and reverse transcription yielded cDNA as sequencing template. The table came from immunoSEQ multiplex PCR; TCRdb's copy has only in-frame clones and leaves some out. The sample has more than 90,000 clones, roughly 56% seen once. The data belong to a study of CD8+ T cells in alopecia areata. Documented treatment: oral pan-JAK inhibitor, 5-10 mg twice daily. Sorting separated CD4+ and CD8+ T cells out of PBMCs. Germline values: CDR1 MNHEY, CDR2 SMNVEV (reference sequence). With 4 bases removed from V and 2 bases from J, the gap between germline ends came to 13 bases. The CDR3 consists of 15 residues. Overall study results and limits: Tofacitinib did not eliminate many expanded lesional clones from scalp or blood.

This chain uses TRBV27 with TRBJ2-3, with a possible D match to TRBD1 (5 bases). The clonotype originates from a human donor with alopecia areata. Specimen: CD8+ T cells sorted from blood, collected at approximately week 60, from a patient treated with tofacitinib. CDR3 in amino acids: CASSSMTEITDTQYF. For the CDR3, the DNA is TGTGCCAGCAGTTCGATGACAGAGATCACAGATACGCAGTATTTT.